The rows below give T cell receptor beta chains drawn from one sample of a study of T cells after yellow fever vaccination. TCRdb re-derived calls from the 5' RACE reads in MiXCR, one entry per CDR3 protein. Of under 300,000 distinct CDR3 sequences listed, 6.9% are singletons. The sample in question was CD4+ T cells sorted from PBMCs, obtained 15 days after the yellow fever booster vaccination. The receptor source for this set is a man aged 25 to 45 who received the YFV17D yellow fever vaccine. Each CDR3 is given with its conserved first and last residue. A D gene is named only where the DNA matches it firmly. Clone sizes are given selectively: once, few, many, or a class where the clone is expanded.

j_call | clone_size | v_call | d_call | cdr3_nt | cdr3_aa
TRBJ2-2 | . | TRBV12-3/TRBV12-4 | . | TGTGCCAGCAGTTTAATGTACACCGGGGAGCTGTTTTTT | CASSLMYTGELFF
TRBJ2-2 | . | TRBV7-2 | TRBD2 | TGTGCCAGCAGCTTAGTCCTGCGGACTAGCGGGACCGGGGAGCTGTTTTTT | CASSLVLRTSGTGELFF
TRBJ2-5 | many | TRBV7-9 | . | TGTGCCAGCAGGACAGCTGGGGGAGAGACCCAGTACTTC | CASRTAGGETQYF
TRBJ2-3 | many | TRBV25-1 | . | TGTGCCAGCAGTGAATGGGTAACAGCACCCACAGATACGCAGTATTTT | CASSEWVTAPTDTQYF
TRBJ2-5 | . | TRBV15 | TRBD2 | TGTGCCACCAGCAGACGAGCGGGAGGGTTAGGAGAGACCCAGTACTTC | CATSRRAGGLGETQYF
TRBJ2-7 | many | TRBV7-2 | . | TGTGCCAGCAGCTTAGGCCTCATGTCCTACGAGCAGTACTTC | CASSLGLMSYEQYF
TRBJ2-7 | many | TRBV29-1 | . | TGCAGCGTCGGCCCAGCCTTTGGGGAGCAGTACTTC | CSVGPAFGEQYF
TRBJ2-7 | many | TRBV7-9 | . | TGTGCCAGCAGCCCCCGCAGGGGTAGGGACGAGCAGTACTTC | CASSPRRGRDEQYF
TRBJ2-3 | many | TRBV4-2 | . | TGTGCCAGCAGCCAAGATAAGACAGCGCAGTATTTT | CASSQDKTAQYF
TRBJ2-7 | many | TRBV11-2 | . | TGTGCCAGCAGCTTAGGCTTGGCTAGACTCTACGAGCAGTACTTC | CASSLGLARLYEQYF
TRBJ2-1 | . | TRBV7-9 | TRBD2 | TGTGCCAGCAGCTCCCTAGCGGGATCCAATGAGCAGTTCTTC | CASSSLAGSNEQFF
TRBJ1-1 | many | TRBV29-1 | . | TGCAGCGTTGAAGGTGGGACGGGCTTCCAAGCAGGAGCTTTCTTT | CSVEGGTGFQAGAFF
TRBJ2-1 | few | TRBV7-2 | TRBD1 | TGTGCCAGCAGCTCCCGGACAGGGCAGGCCTACAATGAGCAGTTCTTC | CASSSRTGQAYNEQFF
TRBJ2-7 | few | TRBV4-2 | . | TGTGCCAGCAGCCAGAGTGGGAGAGGTTACGAGCAGTACTTC | CASSQSGRGYEQYF
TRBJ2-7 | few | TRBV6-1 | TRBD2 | TGTGCCAGCACCGGGACTAGCGGGAGCATCCCCTACGAGCAGTACTTC | CASTGTSGSIPYEQYF
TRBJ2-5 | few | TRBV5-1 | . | TGCGCCAGCAGCTTGTTACCGGCGGCGCCCCAAGAGACCCAGTACTTC | CASSLLPAAPQETQYF
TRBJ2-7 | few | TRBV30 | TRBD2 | TGTGCCTGGAGGTCGGGGACTAGGCGCTACGAGCAGTACTTC | CAWRSGTRRYEQYF
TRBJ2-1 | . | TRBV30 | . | TGTGCCTGGAGTGTAAAGGGAGGAGAGCAGTTCTTC | CAWSVKGGEQFF
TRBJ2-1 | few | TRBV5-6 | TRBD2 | TGTGCCAGCAGCTACCGACTAGCGGTGGGGTACAATGAGCAGTTCTTC | CASSYRLAVGYNEQFF
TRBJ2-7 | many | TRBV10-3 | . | TGTGCCATCAGTGAGAGGGACGCGGGTAACGAGCAGTACTTC | CAISERDAGNEQYF
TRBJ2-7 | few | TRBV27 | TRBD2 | TGTGCCAGCACCGGACTCTCCAGCGGGAGGTACGAGCAGTACTTC | CASTGLSSGRYEQYF
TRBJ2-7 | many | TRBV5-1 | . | TGCGCCAGCAGCTTGGACCACGGCTACGAGCAGTACTTC | CASSLDHGYEQYF
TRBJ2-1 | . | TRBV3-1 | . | TGTGCCAGCAGCCAAATGTCGGTCGATGAGCAGTTCTTC | CASSQMSVDEQFF
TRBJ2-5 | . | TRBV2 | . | TGTGCCAGCGCCCTAGCCCGAGCCCGGGAGACCCAGTACTTC | CASALARARETQYF
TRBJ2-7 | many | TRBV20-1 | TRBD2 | TGCAGTGCTTCTAGCGGGATCTCCTACGAGCAGTACTTC | CSASSGISYEQYF
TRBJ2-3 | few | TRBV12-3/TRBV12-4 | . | TGTGCCAGCAGTTTAGGTCACACCCGCACAGATACGCAGTATTTT | CASSLGHTRTDTQYF
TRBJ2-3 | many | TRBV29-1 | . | TGCAGCGTTGGCACAGATACGCAGTATTTT | CSVGTDTQYF
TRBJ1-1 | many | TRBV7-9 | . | TGTGCCAGCCTAATTGGGGACACTGAAGCTTTCTTT | CASLIGDTEAFF
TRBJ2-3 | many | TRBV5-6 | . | TGTGCCAGCAGCTTGTACGTGGGAGGCCCCACAGATACGCAGTATTTT | CASSLYVGGPTDTQYF
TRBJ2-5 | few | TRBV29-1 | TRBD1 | TGCAGCGCCTCCAGGCCGGACAGGGGGCTAGGGACCCAGTACTTC | CSASRPDRGLGTQYF
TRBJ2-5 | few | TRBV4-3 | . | TGCGCCAGCAGCCAAGAGTTTACAGTGGACAAGACCCAGTACTTC | CASSQEFTVDKTQYF
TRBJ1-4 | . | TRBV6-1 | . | TGTGCCAGCTCTACCCTCTCCGGCACCCCTAATGAAAAACTGTTTTTT | CASSTLSGTPNEKLFF
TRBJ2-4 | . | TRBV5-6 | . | TGTGCCAGCATGCGCCTACGCGATCTAGCCAAAAACATTCAGTACTTC | CASMRLRDLAKNIQYF
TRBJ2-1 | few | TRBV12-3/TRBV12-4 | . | TGTGCCAGCAGTTTTCTCACATGGGTGGGGAGTTACAATGAGCAGTTCTTC | CASSFLTWVGSYNEQFF
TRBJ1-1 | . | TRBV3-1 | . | TGTGCCAGCAGCCAAATAATGCTCAGCAGGAACACTGAAGCTTTCTTT | CASSQIMLSRNTEAFF
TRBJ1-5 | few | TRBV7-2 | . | TGTGCCAGCAGCTTTGGAGATCAGCCCCAGCATTTT | CASSFGDQPQHF